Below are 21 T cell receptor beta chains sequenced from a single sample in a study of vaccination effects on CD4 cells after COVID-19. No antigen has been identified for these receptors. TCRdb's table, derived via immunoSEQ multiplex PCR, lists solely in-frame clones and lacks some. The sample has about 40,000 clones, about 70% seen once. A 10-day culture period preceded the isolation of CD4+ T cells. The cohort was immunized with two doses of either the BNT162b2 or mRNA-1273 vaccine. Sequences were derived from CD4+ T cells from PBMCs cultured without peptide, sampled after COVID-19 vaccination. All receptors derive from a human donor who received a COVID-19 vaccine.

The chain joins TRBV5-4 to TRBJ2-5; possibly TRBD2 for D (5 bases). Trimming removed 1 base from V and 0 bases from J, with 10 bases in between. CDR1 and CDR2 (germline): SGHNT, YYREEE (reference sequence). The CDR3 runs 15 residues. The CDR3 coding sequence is TGTGCCAGCAGCTTGTCGGTGACTAACCAAGAGACCCAGTACTTC. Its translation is CASSLSVTNQETQYF.

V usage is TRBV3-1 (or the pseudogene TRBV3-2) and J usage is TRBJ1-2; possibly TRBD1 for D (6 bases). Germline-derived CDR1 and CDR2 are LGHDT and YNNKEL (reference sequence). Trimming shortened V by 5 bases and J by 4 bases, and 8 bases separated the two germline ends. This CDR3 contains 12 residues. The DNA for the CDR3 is TGTGCCAGCAGCGAAGGGGGCTATGGCTACACCTTC. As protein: CASSEGGYGYTF.

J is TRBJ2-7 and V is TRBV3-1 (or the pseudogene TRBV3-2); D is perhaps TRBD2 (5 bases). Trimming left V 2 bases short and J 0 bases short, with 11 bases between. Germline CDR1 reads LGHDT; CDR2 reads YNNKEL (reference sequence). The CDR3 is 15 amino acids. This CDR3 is CASSQLGGSSYEQYF. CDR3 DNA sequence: TGTGCCAGCAGCCAATTGGGCGGGTCCTCCTACGAGCAGTACTTC.

CDR3: CSVEEGYTQYF. CDR3 coding DNA: TGCAGCGTTGAAGAGGGGTATACGCAGTATTTT. The V gene is TRBV29-1, the J gene TRBJ2-3; D is undetermined. Germline CDR1 is SQVTM and CDR2 is ANQGSEA. The CDR3 is 11 residues long. Trimming took 0 bases from V and 7 from J, leaving 5 bases between them.

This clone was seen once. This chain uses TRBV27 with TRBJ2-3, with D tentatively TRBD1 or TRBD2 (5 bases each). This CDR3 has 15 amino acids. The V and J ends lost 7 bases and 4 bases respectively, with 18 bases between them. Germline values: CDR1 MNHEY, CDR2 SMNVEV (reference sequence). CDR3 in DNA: TGTGCCAGCACCCATGACGGGGCGTTTTCAGATACGCAGTATTTT. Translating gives CASTHDGAFSDTQYF.

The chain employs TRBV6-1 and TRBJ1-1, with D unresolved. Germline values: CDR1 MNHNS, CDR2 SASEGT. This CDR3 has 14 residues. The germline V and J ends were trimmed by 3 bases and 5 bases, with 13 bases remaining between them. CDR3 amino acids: CASSEIDVGTEAFF. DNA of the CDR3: TGTGCCAGCAGTGAGATAGACGTCGGGACTGAAGCTTTCTTT.

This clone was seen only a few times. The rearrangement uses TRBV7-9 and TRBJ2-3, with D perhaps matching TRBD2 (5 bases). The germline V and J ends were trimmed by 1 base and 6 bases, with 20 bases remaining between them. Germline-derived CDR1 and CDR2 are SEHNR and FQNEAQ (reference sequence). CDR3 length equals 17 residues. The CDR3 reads CASSLGGLPSNMDTQYF. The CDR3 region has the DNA TGTGCCAGCAGCTTAGGCGGGTTGCCATCTAATATGGATACGCAGTATTTT.

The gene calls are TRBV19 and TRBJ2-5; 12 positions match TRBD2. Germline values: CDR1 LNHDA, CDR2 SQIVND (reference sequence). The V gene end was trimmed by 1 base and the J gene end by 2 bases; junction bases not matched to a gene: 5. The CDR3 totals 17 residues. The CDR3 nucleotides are TGTGCCAGTAGTATAGTCCATCTAGCGGGGGGGCAAGAGACCCAGTACTTC. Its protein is CASSIVHLAGGQETQYF.

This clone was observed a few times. CDR3 sequence (DNA): TGTGCCAGCAGCCGGGACTTCTCACCCCTCCACTTT. This sequence encodes CASSRDFSPLHF. J is TRBJ1-6 and V is TRBV2; D is perhaps TRBD1 (5 bases). Trimming pared 6 bases from V and 10 bases from J, leaving 10 bases between. The germline V gene has CDR1 SNHLY and CDR2 FYNNEI. The CDR3 runs to 12 residues.

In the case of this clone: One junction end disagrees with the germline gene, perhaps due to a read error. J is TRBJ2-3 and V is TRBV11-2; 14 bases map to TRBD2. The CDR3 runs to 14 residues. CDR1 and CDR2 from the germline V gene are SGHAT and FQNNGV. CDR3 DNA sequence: TGTGCCAGCAGCTTAGGGACTAGCGGGGGGCACCACTTTTTT. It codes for CASSLGTSGGHHFF.

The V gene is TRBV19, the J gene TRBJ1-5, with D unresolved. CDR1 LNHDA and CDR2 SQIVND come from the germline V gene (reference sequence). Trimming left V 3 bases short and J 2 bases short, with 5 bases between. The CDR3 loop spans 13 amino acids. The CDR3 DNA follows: TGTGCCAGTAGTATTATAGGCAATCAGCCCCAGCATTTT. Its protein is CASSIIGNQPQHF.

The DNA for the CDR3 is TGTGCCAGCAGTGATACACGGGGAACCTCTGGAAACACCATATATTTT. Translation: CASSDTRGTSGNTIYF. The chain combines TRBV6-1 with TRBJ1-3; D is ambiguous. Germline-derived CDR1 and CDR2 are MNHNS and SASEGT. The CDR3 totals 16 residues. V was cut by 3 bases and J by 0 bases, with 12 bases left in between.

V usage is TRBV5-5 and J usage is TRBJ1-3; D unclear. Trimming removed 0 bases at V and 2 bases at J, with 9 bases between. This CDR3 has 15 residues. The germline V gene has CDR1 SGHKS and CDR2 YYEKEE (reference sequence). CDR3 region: CASSLVSGAGNTIYF. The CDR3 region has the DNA TGTGCCAGCAGCTTGGTGTCCGGAGCTGGAAACACCATATATTTT.

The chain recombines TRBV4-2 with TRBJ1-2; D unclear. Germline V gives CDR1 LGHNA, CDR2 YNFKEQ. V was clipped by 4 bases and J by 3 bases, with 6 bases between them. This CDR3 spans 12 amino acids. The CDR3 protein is CASSRDDYGYTF. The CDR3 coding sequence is TGTGCCAGCAGCCGAGACGACTATGGCTACACCTTC.

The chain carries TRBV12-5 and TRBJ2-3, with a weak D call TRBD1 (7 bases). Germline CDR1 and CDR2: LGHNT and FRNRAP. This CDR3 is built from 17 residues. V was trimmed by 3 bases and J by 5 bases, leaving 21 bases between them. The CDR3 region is CASGLILGQGGEDTQYF. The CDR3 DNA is TGTGCTAGTGGTTTAATCCTGGGGCAGGGGGGCGAAGATACGCAGTATTTT.

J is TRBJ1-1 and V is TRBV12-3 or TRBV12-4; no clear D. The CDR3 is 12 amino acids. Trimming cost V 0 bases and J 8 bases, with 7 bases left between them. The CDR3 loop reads CASSLAIREAFF. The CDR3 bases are TGTGCCAGCAGTTTAGCGATCCGAGAAGCTTTCTTT.

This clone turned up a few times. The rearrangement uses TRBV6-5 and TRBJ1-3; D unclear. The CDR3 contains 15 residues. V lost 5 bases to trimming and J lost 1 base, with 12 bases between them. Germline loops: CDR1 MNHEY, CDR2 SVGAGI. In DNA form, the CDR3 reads TGTGCCAGCAGTCCACCCGCCGGGTCTGGAAACACCATATATTTT. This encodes CASSPPAGSGNTIYF.

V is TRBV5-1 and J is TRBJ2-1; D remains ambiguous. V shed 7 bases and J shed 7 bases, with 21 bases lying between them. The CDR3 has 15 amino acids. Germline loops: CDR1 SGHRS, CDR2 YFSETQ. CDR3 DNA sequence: TGCGCCAGCCGCCATGGCCGAGCGTTGGTGAATGAGCAGTTCTTC. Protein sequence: CASRHGRALVNEQFF.

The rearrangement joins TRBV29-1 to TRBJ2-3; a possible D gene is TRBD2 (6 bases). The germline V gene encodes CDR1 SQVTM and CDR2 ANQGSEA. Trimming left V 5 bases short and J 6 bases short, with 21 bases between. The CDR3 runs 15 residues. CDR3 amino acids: CSVWRDRVHRDTQYF. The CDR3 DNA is TGCAGCGTTTGGAGGGATAGGGTTCACAGGGATACGCAGTATTTT.

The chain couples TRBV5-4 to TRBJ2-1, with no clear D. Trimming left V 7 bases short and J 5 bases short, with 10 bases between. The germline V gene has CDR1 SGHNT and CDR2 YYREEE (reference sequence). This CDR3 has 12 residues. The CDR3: CASAYADNEQFF. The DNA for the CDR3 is TGTGCCAGCGCCTACGCAGACAATGAGCAGTTCTTC. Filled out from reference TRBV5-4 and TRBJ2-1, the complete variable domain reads ETGVTQSPTHLIKTRGQQVTLRCSSQSGHNTVSWYQQALGQGPQFIFQYYREEENGRGNFPPRFSGLQFPNYSSELNVNALELDDSALYLCASAYADNEQFFGPGTRLTVL.

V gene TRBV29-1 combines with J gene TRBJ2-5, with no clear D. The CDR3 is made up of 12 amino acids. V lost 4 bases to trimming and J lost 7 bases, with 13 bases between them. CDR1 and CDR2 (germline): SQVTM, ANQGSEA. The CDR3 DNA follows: TGCAGCGTTGCCTCATATTGGGGGACCCAGTACTTC. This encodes CSVASYWGTQYF. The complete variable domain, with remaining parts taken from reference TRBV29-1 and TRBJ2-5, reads SAVISQKPSRDICQRGTSLTIQCQVDSQVTMMFWYRQQPGQSLTLIATANQGSEATYESGFVIDKFPISRPNLTFSTLTVSNMSPEDSSIYLCSVASYWGTQYFGPGTRLLVL.